This note documents a single T cell receptor (beta chain) sequence. TCRdb's copy holds only in-frame clones and misses some; the assay was immunoSEQ multiplex PCR. The sample comprises about 200,000 clones, roughly four fifths of which are singletons, and 5.2% rests with the top ten. Seattle's enrolled individuals joined amid active infection and were then monitored longitudinally. The source of the sample is a study of blood T cell repertoires in COVID-19. Study context: COVID-19 samples collected from the United States, Italy and Spain covered acute and convalescent phases.

Germline lookup yields CDR1 MNHEY and CDR2 SVGEGT. Germline trimming cut 6 bases from V and 1 base from J; bases unmatched to any gene: 10. The CDR3 runs 17 residues. The chain is built from TRBV6-2 or TRBV6-3 and TRBJ2-2; 8 bases match TRBD1. Sequencing was carried out using peripheral blood. This sequence was found in a woman between 65 and 79 years old with COVID-19, enrolled during active disease. The CDR3 DNA reads as TGTGCCAGCAGCGACAGGGGTTATTCGGAGAACACCGGGGAGCTGTTTTTT. It yields the protein CASSDRGYSENTGELFF.